This T cell receptor (beta chain) was sequenced for a study of HIV-infected children after antiretroviral therapy interruption. Germline V lookup: CDR1 SGHRS, CDR2 YFSETQ. The CDR3 is 15 amino acids. V shed 4 bases, J shed 4 bases, and the junction held 8 bases outside the gene matches. The sample holds one count of this clonotype. Its cognate antigen is unknown. Overall study results and limits: By the end of treatment interruption, naive CD4+ clonality (Gini) increased.

Sample treatment: PENTA 11 planned treatment interruption arm or continuous ART arm. RNA-based 3' RACE libraries used unique molecular identifiers. TCRdb redid the calling of the 3' RACE reads with MiXCR, one entry per CDR3 protein. The sample consists of some 90,000 distinct CDR3 sequences, about 7% of them appearing once. The sequencing here drew on CD45RA+ CD4+ T cells from PBMCs, pooled from several time points, taken from a donor given antiretroviral therapy, either interrupted or continuous. Subset in this sample: naive CD4+ CD45RA+ CD45RO- T cells. V usage is TRBV5-1 and J usage is TRBJ2-3; 8 bases are a match to TRBD2. The clonotype was recovered from a pool of human donors with HIV. CDR3 sequence reads: CASSPSGTRADTQYF. The CDR3 nucleotides read TGCGCCAGCAGCCCATCCGGGACTAGAGCAGATACGCAGTATTTT.